In this sample, the clone carrying this T cell receptor beta chain turned up once. Antigen: not known. CDR1 and CDR2 from the germline V gene are SQVTM and ANQGSEA. This CDR3 has 13 residues. V was pared by 4 bases and J by 2 bases, with 9 bases between. This record comes from a study of graft-versus-host responses after intestinal transplantation. Sequencing used immunoSEQ multiplex PCR; TCRdb keeps in-frame clones, though not all of them. The table records more than 85,000 clones, 85% to 95% of them present only once. The chain uses TRBV29-1 and TRBJ1-3; D gene unclear. The source was unstimulated CD8+ T cells sorted from spleen or lymph node cells, collected before intestinal transplant. This receptor was taken from a human donor who received an intestinal transplant. For the CDR3, the DNA is TGCAGCGTTGTGGAGGACCCTGGAAACACCATATATTTT. Its translation is CSVVEDPGNTIYF.